The rows below give T cell receptor beta chains drawn from one sample of a study of blood T cells in healthy people across ages. Each CDR3 protein is one row after TCRdb ran MiXCR on the 5' RACE reads. The table shows hundreds of thousands of distinct CDR3 sequences, with around 24% occurring only once. This sample was shared with a second study, whose subject was T cells of mothers and their children.

The sequenced sample was blood. These receptor sequences come from a boy aged 10-17 years in good health. Each CDR3 is given with its conserved first and last residue. D genes are given only for firm matches. Clone size is stated in some rows and not others, as once, few, many or a class when expanded.

TRBV27	TRBJ2-5	few	-	TGTGCCAGCAGCCCAGGCGCCTTGGGTCCTGGAGAGACCCAGTACTTC	CASSPGALGPGETQYF
TRBV6-5	TRBJ2-7	once	-	TGTGCCAGCAAGGCGGTGAGCTCCTACGAGCAGTACTTC	CASKAVSSYEQYF
TRBV5-1	TRBJ1-1	few	TRBD1	TGCGCCGGCAGCACCTCCGGGACAGCAATGAACACTGAAGCTTTCTTT	CAGSTSGTAMNTEAFF
TRBV28	TRBJ2-7	-	-	TGTGCCAGCAGTTTAATCTCCAACGAGCAGTACTTC	CASSLISNEQYF
TRBV10-3	TRBJ1-5	-	-	TGTGCCATCAGTGAGACCGGGCCCAACCAGCCCCAGCATTTT	CAISETGPNQPQHF
TRBV12-3/TRBV12-4	TRBJ1-3	-	-	TGTGCCAGCACCCCCCGGCCCTCCGGAAACACCATATATTTT	CASTPRPSGNTIYF
TRBV5-1	TRBJ2-7	few	-	TGCGCCAGCAGCCCCAGAGTGGGACAACCCTACGAGCAGTACTTC	CASSPRVGQPYEQYF
TRBV4-3	TRBJ2-5	-	-	TGCGCCAGCAGCCAAGGCAGGAACCAAGAGACCCAGTACTTC	CASSQGRNQETQYF
TRBV7-9	TRBJ2-1	few	TRBD2	TGTGCCAGCAGCGGTCGGGAAGCGGGGGACAATGAGCAGTTCTTC	CASSGREAGDNEQFF
TRBV5-1	TRBJ2-1	once	TRBD1	TGCGCCAGCAGCTTGGAGGGGGCTGTTGACAATGAGCAGTTCTTC	CASSLEGAVDNEQFF
TRBV5-5	TRBJ2-7	-	-	TGTGCCAGCAGCTCCTACAGCGCTAGGAGGTACGAGCAGTACTTC	CASSSYSARRYEQYF
TRBV27	TRBJ1-6	-	TRBD1	TGTGCCAGCAGTTTACGACAGGGAAGATCACCCCTCCACTTT	CASSLRQGRSPLHF
TRBV7-3	TRBJ1-3	few	TRBD1	TGTGCCAGCAGCGCGACAGGGGGGATCTCTGGAAACACCATATATTTT	CASSATGGISGNTIYF
TRBV12-3/TRBV12-4	TRBJ2-7	-	TRBD2	TGTGCCAGCAAAAAAGGGGCAGGGAGGGACTCCGAGCAGTACTTC	CASKKGAGRDSEQYF
TRBV7-2	TRBJ2-1	-	-	TGTGCCAGCAGCTTAATTCGGGGAAACAATGAGCAGTTCTTC	CASSLIRGNNEQFF
TRBV20-1	TRBJ2-7	-	TRBD1	TGCAGTGCCACCCGGACAGGGAACGAGCAGTACTTC	CSATRTGNEQYF
TRBV4-1	TRBJ2-7	-	-	TGCGCCAGCAGCCCCGGCGGACTTTACCCCTACGAGCAGTACTTC	CASSPGGLYPYEQYF
TRBV27	TRBJ1-2	-	-	TGTGCCAGCAGTTTTTCGGGGCCGTGTGGTGGCTACACCTTC	CASSFSGPCGGYTF
TRBV5-6	TRBJ2-6	-	TRBD1	TGTGCCAGCAGCGAGAAGGGACAGGGATTCGGCTCTGGGGCCAACGTCCTGACTTTC	CASSEKGQGFGSGANVLTF
TRBV5-6	TRBJ2-5	few	-	TGTGCCAGCAGCTTAAGGCCCACCCCACTCGAGACCCAGTGCTTC	CASSLRPTPLETQCF
TRBV2	TRBJ2-7	-	-	TGTGCCAGCAGTGGGACCGATACCTACGAAGTGCAGTACTTC	CASSGTDTYEVQYF
TRBV7-9	TRBJ2-3	-	-	TGTGCCAGCAACAAGCCCCGTGGGGTAGATACGCAGTATTTT	CASNKPRGVDTQYF
TRBV5-1	TRBJ2-7	-	TRBD1	TGCGCCAGCAGCAACGGACAGGGTCGCGAGCAGTACTTC	CASSNGQGREQYF